This T cell receptor beta chain was recorded in a study of CD8 T cells in ankylosing spondylitis. Broader study findings: Blood of patients with ankylosing spondylitis appeared to be characterized by a TCR beta motif of eight highly homologous variants. From matched ankylosing spondylitis synovial fluid, disease-linked clones were reportedly recovered at significantly enriched levels.

Looked up from germline, CDR1 is LNHNV and CDR2 is YYDKDF (reference sequence). The V segment lost 8 bases and the J segment 4 bases; nucleotides outside the gene matches: 19. The CDR3 is 19 amino acids. TCRdb re-called the 5' RACE reads with MiXCR, one entry per CDR3 protein. The profile shows approximately 140,000 distinct CDR3 sequences, 7% to 10% of them singletons. This clonotype was seen a few times. Antigen: not known. V and J are TRBV15 and TRBJ1-5; TRBD1 matches at 11 bases. The sample consisted of synovial fluid, either unsorted or a sorted T cell fraction (not recorded which). The sequence derives from a male donor with ankylosing spondylitis. DNA of the CDR3: TGTGCCACCGCCCAAGGGGACAGGGGGACCCCGGACCGTAATCAGCCCCAGCATTTT. Translation: CATAQGDRGTPDRNQPQHF. The variable domain in full, completed from reference TRBV15 and TRBJ1-5, reads DAMVIQNPRYQVTQFGKPVTLSCSQTLNHNVMYWYQQKSSQAPKLLFHYYDKDFNNEADTPDNFQSRRPNTSFCFLDIRSPGLGDTAMYLCATAQGDRGTPDRNQPQHFGDGTRLSIL.